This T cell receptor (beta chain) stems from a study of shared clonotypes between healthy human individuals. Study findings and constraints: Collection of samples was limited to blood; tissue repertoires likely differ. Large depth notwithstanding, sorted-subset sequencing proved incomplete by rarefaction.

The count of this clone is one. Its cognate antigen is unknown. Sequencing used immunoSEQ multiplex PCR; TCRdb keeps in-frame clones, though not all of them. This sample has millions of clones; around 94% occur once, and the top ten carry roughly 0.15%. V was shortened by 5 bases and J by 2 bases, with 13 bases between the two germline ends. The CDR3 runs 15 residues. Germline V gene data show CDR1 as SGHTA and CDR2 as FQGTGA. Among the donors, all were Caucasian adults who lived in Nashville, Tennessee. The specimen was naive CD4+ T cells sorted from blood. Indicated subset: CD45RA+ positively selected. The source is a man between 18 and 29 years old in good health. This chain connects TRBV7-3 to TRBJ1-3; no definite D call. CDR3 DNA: TGTGCCAGCAGCATCGGGGAGACTGCTGGAAACACCATATATTTT. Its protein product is CASSIGETAGNTIYF.